The T cell receptor (beta chain) under discussion was sequenced for a study of blood T cells in healthy people across ages. The wider study: With template switching, about one barcoded beta molecule was captured per two T cells.

The sample holds a few counts of this clonotype. Its target is not known. The germline V gene has CDR1 SGHTA and CDR2 FQGNSA. CDR3 length: 12 residues. The V and J ends lost 9 bases and 3 bases respectively, with 11 bases between them. Study results and limitations: Naive T cell percentage by flow cytometry tracked strongly with beta diversity. Getting older went along with TCR beta diversity per million T cells dropping roughly linearly.

Then a second PCR, running roughly 7 to 11 cycles, was carried out with a sample-barcoded 5' primer and a J-beta primer mix. TCRdb re-called the 5' RACE reads through MiXCR, storing one row per CDR3 protein. The sample lists over a million distinct CDR3 sequences, 45% occurring once. The sample was blood. This TCR derives from a woman aged 55-70 years in good health. The gene calls are TRBV7-2 and TRBJ1-2; D not certain. CDR3 amino acids: CAREGSDYGYTF. The DNA of the CDR3 is TGTGCCAGAGAGGGTAGCGACTATGGCTACACCTTC.